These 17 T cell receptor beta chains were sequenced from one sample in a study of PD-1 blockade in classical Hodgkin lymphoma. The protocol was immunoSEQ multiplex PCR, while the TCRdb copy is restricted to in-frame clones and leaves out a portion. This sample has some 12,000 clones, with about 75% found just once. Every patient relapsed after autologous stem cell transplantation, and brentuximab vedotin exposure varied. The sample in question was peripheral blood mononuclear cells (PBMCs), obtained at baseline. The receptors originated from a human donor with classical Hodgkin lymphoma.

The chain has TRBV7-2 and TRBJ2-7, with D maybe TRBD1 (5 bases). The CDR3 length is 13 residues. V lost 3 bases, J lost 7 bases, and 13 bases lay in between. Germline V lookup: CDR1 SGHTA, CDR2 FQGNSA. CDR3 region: CASSFDSPGEQYF. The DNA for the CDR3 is TGTGCCAGCAGCTTCGACAGCCCGGGTGAGCAGTACTTC.

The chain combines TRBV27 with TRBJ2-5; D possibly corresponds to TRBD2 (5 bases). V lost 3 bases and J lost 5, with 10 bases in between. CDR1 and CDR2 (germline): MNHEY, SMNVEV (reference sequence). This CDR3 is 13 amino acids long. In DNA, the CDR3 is TGTGCCAGCAGTTTCAGGTCGGGGGAGACCCAGTACTTC. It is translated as CASSFRSGETQYF.

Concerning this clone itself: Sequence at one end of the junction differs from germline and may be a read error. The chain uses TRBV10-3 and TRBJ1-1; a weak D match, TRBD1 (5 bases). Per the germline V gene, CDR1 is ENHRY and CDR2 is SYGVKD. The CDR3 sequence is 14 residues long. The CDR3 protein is CASSYWGEKAEAFF. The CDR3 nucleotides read TGTGCCAGCAGTTACTGGGGGGAAAAAGCTGAAGCTTTCTTT.

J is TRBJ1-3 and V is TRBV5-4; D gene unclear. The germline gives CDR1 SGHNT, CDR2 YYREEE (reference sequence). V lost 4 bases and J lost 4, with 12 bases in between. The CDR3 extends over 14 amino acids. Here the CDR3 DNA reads TGTGCCAGCAGCGGAACGGATAGGGGAAACACCATATATTTT. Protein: CASSGTDRGNTIYF.

The CDR3 is CASSLEDTEAFF. The CDR3 bases are TGCGCCAGCAGCTTGGAAGACACTGAAGCTTTCTTT. This rearrangement joins TRBV5-1 to TRBJ1-1; D ambiguous. This CDR3 has 12 amino acids. CDR1 is SGHRS, CDR2 YFSETQ, per germline. The germline V and J ends were trimmed by 0 bases and 3 bases, with 3 bases remaining between them. Together with reference TRBV5-1 and TRBJ1-1, the CDR3 gives the full variable domain: KAGVTQTPRYLIKTRGQQVTLSCSPISGHRSVSWYQQTPGQGLQFLFEYFSETQRNKGNFPGRFSGRQFSNSRSEMNVSTLELGDSALYLCASSLEDTEAFFGQGTRLTVV.

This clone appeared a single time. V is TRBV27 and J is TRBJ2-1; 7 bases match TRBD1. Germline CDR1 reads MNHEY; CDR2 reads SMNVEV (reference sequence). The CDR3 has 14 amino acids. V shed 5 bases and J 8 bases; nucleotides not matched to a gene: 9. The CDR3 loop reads CASSPRQGLDEQFF. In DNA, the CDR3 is TGTGCCAGCAGTCCCCGACAGGGTCTGGATGAGCAGTTCTTC.

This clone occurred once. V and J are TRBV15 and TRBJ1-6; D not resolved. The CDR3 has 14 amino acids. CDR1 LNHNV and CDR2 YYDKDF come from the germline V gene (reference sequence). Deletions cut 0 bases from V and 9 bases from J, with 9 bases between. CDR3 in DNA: TGTGCCACCAGCAGAGATAAGTGGGGTTCACCCCTCCACTTT. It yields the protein CATSRDKWGSPLHF.

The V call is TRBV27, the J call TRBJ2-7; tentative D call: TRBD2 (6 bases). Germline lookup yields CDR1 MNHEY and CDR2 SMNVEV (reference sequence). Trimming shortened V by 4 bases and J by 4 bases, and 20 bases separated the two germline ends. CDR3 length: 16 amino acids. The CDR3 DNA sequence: TGTGCCAGCAGTTCGAGCCCGGACTACTTTGGGTACGAGCAGTACTTC. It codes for CASSSSPDYFGYEQYF.

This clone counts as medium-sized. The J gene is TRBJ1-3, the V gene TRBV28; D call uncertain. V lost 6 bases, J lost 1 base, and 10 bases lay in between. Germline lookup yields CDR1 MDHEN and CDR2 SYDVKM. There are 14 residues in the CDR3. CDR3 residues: CASRRFGSGNTIYF. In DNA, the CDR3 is TGTGCCAGCAGAAGATTTGGGTCTGGAAACACCATATATTTT.

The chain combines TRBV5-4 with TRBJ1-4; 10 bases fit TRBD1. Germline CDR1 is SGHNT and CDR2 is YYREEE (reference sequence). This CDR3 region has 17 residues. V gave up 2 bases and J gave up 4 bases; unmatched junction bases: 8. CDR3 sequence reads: CASSLLGQGVNNEKLFF. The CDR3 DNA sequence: TGTGCCAGCAGCTTACTCGGACAGGGGGTGAATAATGAAAAACTGTTTTTT.

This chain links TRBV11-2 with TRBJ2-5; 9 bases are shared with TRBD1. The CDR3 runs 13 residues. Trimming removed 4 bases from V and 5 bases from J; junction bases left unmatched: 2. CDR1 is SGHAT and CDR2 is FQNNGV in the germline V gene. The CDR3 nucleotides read TGTGCCAGCAGCTATGGACAGGGGGAGACCCAGTACTTC. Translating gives CASSYGQGETQYF.

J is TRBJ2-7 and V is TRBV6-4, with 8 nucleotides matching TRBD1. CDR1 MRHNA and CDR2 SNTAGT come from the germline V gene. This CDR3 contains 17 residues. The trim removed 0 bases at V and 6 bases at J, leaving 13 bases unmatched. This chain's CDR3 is CASSDSPEFDRGGEQYV. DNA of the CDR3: TGTGCCAGCAGTGACTCGCCCGAATTTGACAGGGGAGGCGAGCAGTACGTC.

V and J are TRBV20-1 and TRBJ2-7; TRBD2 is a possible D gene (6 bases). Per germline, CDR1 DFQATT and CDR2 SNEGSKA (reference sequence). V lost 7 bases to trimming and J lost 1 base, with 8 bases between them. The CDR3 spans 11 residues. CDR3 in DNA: TGCAGTGTTGGGGGGTCCTACGAGCAGTACTTC. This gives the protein CSVGGSYEQYF.

CDR3: CASSSGTGGLVGYTF. The CDR3, as DNA: TGTGCCAGCAGCTCGGGGACAGGGGGCCTGGTAGGCTACACCTTC. The chain has TRBV6-1 and TRBJ1-2; 12 bases line up with TRBD1. Trimming took 6 bases from V and 8 from J; bases not matched to a gene: 10. Per germline, CDR1 MNHNS and CDR2 SASEGT. CDR3 size: 15 residues.

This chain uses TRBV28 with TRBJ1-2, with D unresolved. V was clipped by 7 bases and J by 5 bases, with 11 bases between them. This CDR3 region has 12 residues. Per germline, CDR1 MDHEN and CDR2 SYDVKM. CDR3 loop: CASTSEGYGYTF. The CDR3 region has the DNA TGTGCCAGCACCTCTGAGGGTTATGGCTACACCTTC.

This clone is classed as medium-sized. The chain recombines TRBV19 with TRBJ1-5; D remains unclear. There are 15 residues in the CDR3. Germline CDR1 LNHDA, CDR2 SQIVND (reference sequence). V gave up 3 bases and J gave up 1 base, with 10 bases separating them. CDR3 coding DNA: TGTGCCAGTAGTATCGGGGTTTGGAGCAATCAGCCCCAGCATTTT. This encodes CASSIGVWSNQPQHF.

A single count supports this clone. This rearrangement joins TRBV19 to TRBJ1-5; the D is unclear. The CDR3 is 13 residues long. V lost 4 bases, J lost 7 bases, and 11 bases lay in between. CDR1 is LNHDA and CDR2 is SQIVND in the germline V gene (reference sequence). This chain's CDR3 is CASSKQPRQPQHF. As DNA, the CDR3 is TGTGCCAGTAGTAAACAGCCGAGGCAGCCCCAGCATTTT. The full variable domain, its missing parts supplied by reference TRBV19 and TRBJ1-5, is DGGITQSPKYLFRKEGQNVTLSCEQNLNHDAMYWYRQDPGQGLRLIYYSQIVNDFQKGDIAEGYSVSREKKESFPLTVTSAQKNPTAFYLCASSKQPRQPQHFGDGTRLSIL.